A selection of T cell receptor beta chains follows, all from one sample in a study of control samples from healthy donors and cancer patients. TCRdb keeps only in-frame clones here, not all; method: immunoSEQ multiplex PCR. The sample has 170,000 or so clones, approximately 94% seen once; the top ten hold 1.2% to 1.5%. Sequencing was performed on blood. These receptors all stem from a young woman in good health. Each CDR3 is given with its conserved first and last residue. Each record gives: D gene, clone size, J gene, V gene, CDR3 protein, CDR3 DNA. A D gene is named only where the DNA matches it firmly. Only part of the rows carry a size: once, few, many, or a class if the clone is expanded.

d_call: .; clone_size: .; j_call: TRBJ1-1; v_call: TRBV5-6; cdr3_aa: CASSLGEVEAFF; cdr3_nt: TGTGCCAGCAGCTTAGGGGAGGTGGAAGCTTTCTTT
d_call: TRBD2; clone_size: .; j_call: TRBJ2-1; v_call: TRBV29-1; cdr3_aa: CSVVDLAGHTYNEQFF; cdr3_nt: TGCAGCGTTGTCGACCTAGCGGGCCATACCTACAATGAGCAGTTCTTC
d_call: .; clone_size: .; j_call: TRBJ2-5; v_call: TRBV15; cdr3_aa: CATSWAWGGPRETQYF; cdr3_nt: TGTGCCACCAGCTGGGCATGGGGGGGGCCGAGAGAGACCCAGTACTTC
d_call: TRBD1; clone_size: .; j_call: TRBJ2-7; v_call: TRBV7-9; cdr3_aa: CASSAYPGQKDEQYF; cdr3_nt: TGTGCCAGCAGCGCTTATCCGGGACAGAAGGACGAGCAGTACTTC
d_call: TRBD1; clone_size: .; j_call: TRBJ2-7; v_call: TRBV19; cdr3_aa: CASSTPGTGSYEQYF; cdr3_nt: TGTGCCAGTAGTACCCCTGGGACAGGGTCCTACGAGCAGTACTTC
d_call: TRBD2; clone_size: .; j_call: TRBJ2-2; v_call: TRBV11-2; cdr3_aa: CASSPNGVAGGPGELFF; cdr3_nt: TGTGCCAGCAGCCCTAACGGGGTAGCGGGAGGGCCCGGGGAGCTGTTTTTT
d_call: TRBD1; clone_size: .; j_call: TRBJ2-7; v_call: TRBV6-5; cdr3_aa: CASRPPGQRSYEQYF; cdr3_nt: TGTGCCAGCAGACCCCCGGGACAGCGCTCCTACGAGCAGTACTTC
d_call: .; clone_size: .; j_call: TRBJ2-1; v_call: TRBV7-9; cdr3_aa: CASSLASGLGEQFF; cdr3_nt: TGTGCCAGCAGCTTAGCGTCTGGTCTAGGGGAGCAGTTCTTC
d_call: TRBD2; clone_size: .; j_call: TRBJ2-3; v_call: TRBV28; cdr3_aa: CASSLRREGEQYF; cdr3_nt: TGTGCCAGCAGTTTACGGCGGGAGGGAGAGCAGTATTTT
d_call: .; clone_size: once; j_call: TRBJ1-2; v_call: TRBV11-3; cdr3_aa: CASSRTFEQGRNYGYTF; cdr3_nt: TGTGCCAGCAGCCGTACTTTTGAACAGGGACGTAACTATGGCTACACCTTC
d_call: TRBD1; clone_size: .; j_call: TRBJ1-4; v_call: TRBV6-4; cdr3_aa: CASSETGRNEKLFF; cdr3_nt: TGTGCCAGCAGCGAGACAGGGCGTAATGAAAAACTGTTTTTT
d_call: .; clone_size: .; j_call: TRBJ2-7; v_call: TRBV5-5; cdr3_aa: CASSPVLADYEQYF; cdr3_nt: TGTGCCAGCAGCCCCGTACTAGCAGACTACGAGCAGTACTTC
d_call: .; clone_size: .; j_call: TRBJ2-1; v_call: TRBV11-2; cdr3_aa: CASSPPNNEQFF; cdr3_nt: TGTGCCAGCAGCCCACCCAACAATGAGCAGTTCTTC
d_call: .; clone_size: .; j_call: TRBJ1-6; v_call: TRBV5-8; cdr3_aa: CASSLAGDSPLHF; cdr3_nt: TGTGCCAGCAGCTTGGCCGGGGATTCACCCCTCCACTTT
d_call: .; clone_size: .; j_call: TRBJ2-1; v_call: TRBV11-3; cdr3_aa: CASSFYRGGYNEQFF; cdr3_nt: TGTGCCAGCAGCTTTTATCGTGGGGGGTACAATGAGCAGTTCTTC
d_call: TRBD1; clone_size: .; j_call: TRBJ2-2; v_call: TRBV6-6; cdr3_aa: CASLTGTGNTGELFF; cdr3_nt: TGTGCCAGCCTAACCGGGACAGGGAACACCGGGGAGCTGTTTTTT
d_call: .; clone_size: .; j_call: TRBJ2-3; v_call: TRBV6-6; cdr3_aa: CASSYFQGETDTQYF; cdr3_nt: TGTGCCAGCAGTTACTTTCAGGGAGAAACAGATACGCAGTATTTT
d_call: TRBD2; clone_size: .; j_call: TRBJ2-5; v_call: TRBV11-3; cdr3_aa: CASSWGGSQTQYF; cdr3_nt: TGTGCCAGCAGCTGGGGGGGGTCCCAGACCCAGTACTTC
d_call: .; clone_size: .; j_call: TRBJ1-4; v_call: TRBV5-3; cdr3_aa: CARSQRGRGKLFF; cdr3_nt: TGTGCCAGAAGCCAACGGGGTAGGGGAAAACTGTTTTTT
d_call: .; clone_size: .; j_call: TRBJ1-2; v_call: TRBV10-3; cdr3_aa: CAIRTRMDSVPLDYGYTF; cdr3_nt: TGTGCCATCAGGACACGGATGGACAGCGTACCCCTAGACTATGGCTACACCTTC